The 9 T cell receptor beta chains below all came from one sample that was sequenced in a study of shared clonotypes between healthy human individuals. The method was immunoSEQ multiplex PCR; TCRdb's version includes in-frame clones alone and lacks a portion of them. Of about 500,000 clones detected, around 77% appear once; the ten largest clones hold about 12%. The sample comprised PBMCs. Receptor source: a woman between 40 and 55 years old in good health. Some clones in this sample may be carry-over from other donors' samples.

The chain uses TRBV15 and TRBJ1-1; no clear D gene. This CDR3 region has 15 residues. Trimming shortened V by 4 bases and J by 2 bases, and 14 bases separated the two germline ends. From germline, CDR1 is LNHNV and CDR2 YYDKDF (reference sequence). CDR3 sequence reads: CATSIRLTPNTEAFF. The CDR3 DNA is TGTGCCACCAGCATTAGGCTGACACCTAACACTGAAGCTTTCTTT.

CDR3 region: CASSMGVSGANVLTF. In DNA, the CDR3 is TGTGCCAGCAGCATGGGAGTCTCTGGGGCCAACGTCCTGACTTTC. This rearrangement joins TRBV2 to TRBJ2-6, with D perhaps matching TRBD2 (5 bases). The CDR3 extends over 15 amino acids. The germline V gene encodes CDR1 SNHLY and CDR2 FYNNEI. V lost 6 bases and J 0 bases, leaving 9 bases between the germline ends. The full variable domain, with the rest looked up from reference TRBV2 and TRBJ2-6, is EPEVTQTPSHQVTQMGQEVILRCVPISNHLYFYWYRQILGQKVEFLVSFYNNEISEKSEIFDDQFSVERPDGSNFTLKIRSTKLEDSAMYFCASSMGVSGANVLTFGAGSRLTVL.

The chain couples TRBV5-6 to TRBJ1-1, with D hard to call. The CDR3 loop spans 16 amino acids. Looked up from germline, CDR1 is SGHDT and CDR2 is YYEEEE. Trimming left V 3 bases short and J 0 bases short, with 15 bases between. CDR3 coding DNA: TGTGCCAGCAGCTCCAGACAAGGCTTCCTGAACACTGAAGCTTTCTTT. Translated: CASSSRQGFLNTEAFF.

This clone has only one observation. The chain carries TRBV5-1 and TRBJ2-3; 12 bases fit TRBD1. Germline CDR1 reads SGHRS; CDR2 reads YFSETQ. Losses at the gene ends were 4 bases for V and 5 bases for J; bases not matched to a gene: 8. The CDR3 covers 16 residues. CDR3 sequence (DNA): TGCGCCAGCAGCGAAAGGGGACAGGGGGCGGGAGATACGCAGTATTTT. Translating it yields CASSERGQGAGDTQYF.

The chain employs TRBV30 and TRBJ2-5, with 8 nucleotides matching TRBD1. The CDR3 spans 15 residues. Germline V gene sequence: CDR1 GTSNPN, CDR2 SVGIG (reference sequence). V shed 6 bases and J 5 bases; nucleotides not matched to a gene: 14. The CDR3 DNA sequence: TGTGCCTGCGTTCCCGGGACAGGTCCAAGGGAGACCCAGTACTTC. This sequence encodes CACVPGTGPRETQYF.

The gene calls are TRBV27 and TRBJ2-7, with D perhaps TRBD1 (5 bases). The CDR3 runs 14 residues. Germline V CDR1 and CDR2: MNHEY, SMNVEV (reference sequence). V was trimmed by 5 bases and J by 1 base, leaving 12 bases between them. The CDR3 coding sequence is TGTGCCAGCAGTCTACAGGTCGGTTCCTACGAGCAGTACTTC. Residues: CASSLQVGSYEQYF.

Regarding this clone: Other DNA sequences from this sample encode an identical CDR3 as well. V usage is TRBV7-2 and J usage is TRBJ2-7; D call uncertain. V was shortened by 2 bases and J by 4 bases, with 3 bases between the two germline ends. CDR1 is SGHTA and CDR2 is FQGNSA in the germline V gene. The CDR3 runs to 11 residues. The CDR3 DNA sequence: TGTGCCAGCAGCTTAAAGTACGAGCAGTACTTC. It encodes CASSLKYEQYF. Based on the CDR3 plus reference TRBV7-2 and TRBJ2-7, the full variable domain is GAGVSQSPSNKVTEKGKDVELRCDPISGHTALYWYRQSLGQGLEFLIYFQGNSAPDKSGLPSDRFSAERTGGSVSTLTIQRTQQEDSAVYLCASSLKYEQYFGPGTRLTVT.

The chain is built from TRBV7-2 and TRBJ2-7; D tentatively reads TRBD1 or TRBD2 (6 bases each). The CDR3 is 18 amino acids. Per the germline V gene, CDR1 is SGHTA and CDR2 is FQGNSA. The V gene lost 2 bases and the J gene lost 5 bases, with 25 bases spanning the gap. Here the CDR3 reads CASSLIGGSYVSPNEQYF. DNA for the CDR3: TGTGCCAGCAGCTTAATAGGGGGGAGCTATGTTTCGCCGAACGAGCAGTACTTC.

This clone was seen at least ten times. Other DNA sequences in this specimen translate into the identical CDR3. The V call is TRBV7-3, the J call TRBJ2-2, with 10 bases fitting TRBD2. V trimming: 5 bases; J trimming: 7 bases; junction bases outside the gene matches: 10. The germline gives CDR1 SGHTA, CDR2 FQGTGA. This CDR3 has 16 residues. This CDR3 reads CASSALAGGLGGELFF. For the CDR3, the DNA is TGTGCCAGCAGCGCATTAGCGGGAGGTCTTGGCGGGGAGCTGTTTTTT.